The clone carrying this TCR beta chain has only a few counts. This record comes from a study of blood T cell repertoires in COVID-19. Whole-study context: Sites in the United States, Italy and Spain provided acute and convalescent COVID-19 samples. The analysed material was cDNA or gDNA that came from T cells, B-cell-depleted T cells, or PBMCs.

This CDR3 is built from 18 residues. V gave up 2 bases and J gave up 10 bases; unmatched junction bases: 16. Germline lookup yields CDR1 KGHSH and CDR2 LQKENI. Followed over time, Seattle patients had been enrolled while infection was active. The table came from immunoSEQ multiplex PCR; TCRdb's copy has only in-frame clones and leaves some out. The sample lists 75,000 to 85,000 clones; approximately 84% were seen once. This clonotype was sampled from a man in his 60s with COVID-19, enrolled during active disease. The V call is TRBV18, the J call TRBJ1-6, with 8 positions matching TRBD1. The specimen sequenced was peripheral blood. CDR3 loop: CASSPVMGQGAHRSPLHF. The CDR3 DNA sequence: TGTGCCAGCTCACCAGTAATGGGCCAGGGGGCGCATCGGTCACCCCTCCACTTT.